Each of the 32 T cell receptor beta chains below was sequenced from the same sample in a study of OX40 agonist ivuxolimab in advanced cancers. Clones were read by immunoSEQ multiplex PCR, and TCRdb kept only the in-frame ones, dropping some. This table holds some 85,000 clones, approximately 91% found once. The specimen was CD4+ or CD8+ T cells sorted from blood, collected in a trial of the OX40 agonist ivuxolimab. The origin of the receptors is an adult with an advanced solid tumor such as melanoma, head and neck, liver or kidney cancer.

The chain is built from TRBV30 and TRBJ2-1; TRBD2 aligns across 8 bases. The CDR3 runs to 11 residues. Trimming at V came to 4 bases and at J to 13 bases, leaving 6 bases not matched to a gene. Germline values: CDR1 GTSNPN, CDR2 SVGIG (reference sequence). CDR3 bases: TGTGCCTGGACCACTAGCGGTGCTCAGTTCTTC. Its protein is CAWTTSGAQFF.

The V gene is TRBV19, the J gene TRBJ2-6, with D possibly called TRBD1 or TRBD2 (5 bases each). The V end was cut by 4 bases, the J end by 0 bases, with 10 bases between. This CDR3 has 16 amino acids. Germline-derived CDR1 and CDR2 are LNHDA and SQIVND (reference sequence). CDR3 residues: CASSRDLRSGANVLTF. The CDR3, as DNA: TGTGCCAGTAGTAGGGACCTTCGCTCTGGGGCCAACGTCCTGACTTTC.

This clone is a singleton in its sample. The gene calls are TRBV19 and TRBJ2-1, with TRBD1 identical over 12 bases. From germline, CDR1 is LNHDA and CDR2 SQIVND (reference sequence). V dropped 5 bases and J dropped 12; count of bases not matched to a gene: 11. The CDR3 extends over 15 amino acids. The CDR3 here is CASSLPGTGGAVQFF. CDR3 bases: TGTGCCAGTAGTCTCCCCGGGACAGGGGGCGCGGTGCAGTTCTTC.

This sequence joins TRBV5-1 and TRBJ1-4; 7 nucleotides line up with TRBD1. The germline V gene encodes CDR1 SGHRS and CDR2 YFSETQ. The V and J ends lost 0 bases and 6 bases, in that order; junction bases with no gene match: 5. The CDR3 consists of 15 residues. CDR3: CASSLEPRGDEKLFF. CDR3 DNA sequence: TGCGCCAGCAGCTTGGAGCCCAGGGGGGATGAAAAACTGTTTTTT.

The genes are TRBV21-1 and TRBJ2-7. TRBV21-1 is a pseudogene locus. The CDR3 has 14 amino acids. The CDR3 loop reads CASSIPGPSYEQYF. The CDR3 coding sequence is TGTGCCAGCAGCATCCCCGGGCCCTCCTACGAGCAGTACTTC.

This chain connects TRBV7-2 to TRBJ2-7, with 10 bases identical to TRBD1. The CDR3 spans 19 residues. The germline gives CDR1 SGHTA, CDR2 FQGNSA. With V trimmed by 2 bases and J by 4 bases, 17 bases remained unmatched. The CDR3 loop is CASSLYSPSPGQGSYEQYF. Here the CDR3 DNA reads TGTGCCAGCAGCTTATATAGTCCGAGCCCGGGACAGGGGTCTTACGAGCAGTACTTC.

The chain combines TRBV5-4 with TRBJ1-2; D possibly corresponds to TRBD1 (5 bases). The germline gives CDR1 SGHNT, CDR2 YYREEE (reference sequence). The V end lost 2 bases, the J end lost 6 bases, and 11 bases lay between the germline ends. The CDR3 has 13 residues. CDR3 protein: CASSFVGEDGYTF. CDR3 nucleotides: TGTGCCAGCAGCTTCGTGGGGGAGGATGGCTACACCTTC.

The chain joins TRBV19 to TRBJ1-2; 10 bases agree with TRBD1. The CDR3 covers 15 residues. Germline V gene data show CDR1 as LNHDA and CDR2 as SQIVND (reference sequence). V was clipped by 7 bases and J by 4 bases; unmatched bases: 9. This chain's CDR3 is CASTNLGTGVYGYTF. The CDR3 nucleotides are TGTGCCAGTACCAACCTCGGGACAGGGGTCTATGGCTACACCTTC.

The chain couples TRBV19 to TRBJ2-7; maybe TRBD1 (6 bases). The CDR3 has 13 residues. CDR1 and CDR2 (germline): LNHDA, SQIVND (reference sequence). V was cut by 10 bases and J by 0 bases, with 13 bases left in between. The DNA of the CDR3 is TGTGCCACCTCCGGGACACCCTCCTACGAGCAGTACTTC. Protein product: CATSGTPSYEQYF.

This chain uses TRBV5-1 with TRBJ2-1; D may be TRBD2 (6 bases). Deletions cut 3 bases from V and 10 bases from J, with 17 bases between. The CDR3 runs 14 residues. The germline V gene has CDR1 SGHRS and CDR2 YFSETQ. CDR3 loop: CASSSRRESGEQFF. The CDR3 region has the DNA TGCGCCAGCAGCTCCCGTAGGGAGAGCGGGGAGCAGTTCTTC.

The rearrangement joins TRBV7-6 to TRBJ2-7; D is unclear. Looked up from germline, CDR1 is SGHVS and CDR2 is FNYEAQ. The CDR3 length is 13 residues. V lost 3 bases, J lost 6 bases, and 12 bases lay in between. The CDR3 loop is CASSFYAVSEQYF. CDR3 in DNA: TGTGCCAGCAGCTTTTACGCCGTGAGCGAGCAGTACTTC.

This clone has just a few counts. CDR3 residues: CATSPGTGAIGELFF. The CDR3, as DNA: TGTGCCACCAGTCCCGGGACAGGGGCAATCGGGGAGCTGTTTTTT. This rearrangement joins TRBV19 to TRBJ2-2, with 10 bases aligning to TRBD1. The junction had 12 bases not matched to a gene; V was cut back by 10 bases and J by 7 bases. The V gene's germline CDR1 is LNHDA and CDR2 SQIVND (reference sequence). This CDR3 comprises 15 residues.

The rearrangement joins TRBV19 to TRBJ1-2; tentative D call: TRBD1 (6 bases). The CDR3 covers 15 residues. Trimming cost V 0 bases and J 3 bases, with 11 bases left between them. CDR1 and CDR2 (germline): LNHDA, SQIVND (reference sequence). The CDR3 loop is CASSIDRGGYYGYTF. CDR3 sequence (DNA): TGTGCCAGTAGTATAGACAGGGGAGGCTACTATGGCTACACCTTC. The full variable domain, rest sourced from reference TRBV19 and TRBJ1-2, is DGGITQSPKYLFRKEGQNVTLSCEQNLNHDAMYWYRQDPGQGLRLIYYSQIVNDFQKGDIAEGYSVSREKKESFPLTVTSAQKNPTAFYLCASSIDRGGYYGYTFGSGTRLTVV.

V gene TRBV7-9 combines with J gene TRBJ2-3, with 7 bases matching TRBD2. Germline V gene data show CDR1 as SEHNR and CDR2 as FQNEAQ (reference sequence). The CDR3 is 15 residues long. After removal of 5 bases from V and 10 bases from J, the junction contained 15 bases not matched to a gene. CDR3 amino acids: CASSPLTGGEGAQYF. CDR3 sequence (DNA): TGTGCCAGCAGCCCGCTGACGGGAGGCGAGGGAGCGCAGTATTTT.

The CDR3 is CASSLDGLAGITYEQYF. The CDR3 DNA reads TGTGCCAGCAGCTTGGACGGACTAGCGGGAATCACATACGAGCAGTACTTC. V and J are TRBV7-8 and TRBJ2-7; 12 bases line up with TRBD2. Germline V CDR1 and CDR2: SGHVS, FQNEAQ. The CDR3 extends over 17 amino acids. With 3 bases clipped from V and 4 bases from J, the junction kept 10 bases outside the gene matches.

The V call is TRBV6-5, the J call TRBJ1-2, with a possible D match to TRBD1 (5 bases). Germline assignment: CDR1 MNHEY and CDR2 SVGAGI. Trimming stripped 7 bases from V and 1 base from J, with 13 bases between. The CDR3 is 14 amino acids. The CDR3 reads CASKNPGRNYGYTF. CDR3 nucleotides: TGTGCCAGCAAAAATCCAGGGCGTAACTATGGCTACACCTTC.

In nucleotides, the CDR3 is TGTGCCAGCAGTCCGGAGGCCTACAGGGGGAACACCGGGGAGCTGTTTTTT. The encoded protein is CASSPEAYRGNTGELFF. The chain recombines TRBV7-2 with TRBJ2-2, with 7 bases aligning to TRBD1. The V and J ends lost 6 bases and 1 base, in that order; junction bases with no gene match: 11. This CDR3 comprises 17 residues. Germline V gene lookup returns CDR1 SGHTA and CDR2 FQGNSA. Drawing the rest from reference TRBV7-2 and TRBJ2-2, the complete variable domain is GAGVSQSPSNKVTEKGKDVELRCDPISGHTALYWYRQSLGQGLEFLIYFQGNSAPDKSGLPSDRFSAERTGGSVSTLTIQRTQQEDSAVYLCASSPEAYRGNTGELFFGEGSRLTVL.

The rearrangement links TRBV7-6 to TRBJ2-7; D might be TRBD1 (5 bases). The length of the CDR3 is 13 residues. The germline CDR1 and CDR2 sequences are SGHVS and FNYEAQ. V lost 1 base and J 4 bases, leaving 8 bases between the germline ends. The CDR3 sequence is CASSLGPGYEQYF. The CDR3 bases are TGTGCCAGCAGCTTAGGCCCAGGGTACGAGCAGTACTTC.

As to this clone: Other DNA variants within this sample encode the same CDR3. The genes are TRBV5-1 and TRBJ2-7; 7 bases map to TRBD1. Germline CDR1 is SGHRS and CDR2 is YFSETQ. The V and J ends lost 4 bases and 4 bases, in that order; junction bases with no gene match: 5. The CDR3 consists of 13 residues. The CDR3 spells CASSLDRAYEQYF. CDR3 bases: TGCGCCAGCAGCCTTGACAGGGCATACGAGCAGTACTTC.

This clone was seen once. J is TRBJ2-1 and V is TRBV6-1; no clear D gene. V lost 1 base, J lost 6 bases, and 10 bases lay in between. This CDR3 contains 14 residues. Germline CDR1 reads MNHNS; CDR2 reads SASEGT. The CDR3 bases are TGTGCCAGCAGTGAAGTCCGGTTAGGCAATGAGCAGTTCTTC. Translation: CASSEVRLGNEQFF.

The chain combines TRBV5-4 with TRBJ2-2, with D possibly called TRBD1 or TRBD2 (6 bases each). The CDR3 extends over 15 amino acids. CDR1 is SGHNT, CDR2 YYREEE, per germline (reference sequence). V was clipped by 3 bases and J by 5 bases, with 14 bases between them. The CDR3 DNA reads TGTGCCAGCAGCTGGGGGTTAGGGGGGACCGGGGAGCTGTTTTTT. It codes for CASSWGLGGTGELFF.

This chain connects TRBV19 to TRBJ2-7, with D maybe TRBD1 (5 bases). Germline CDR1 is LNHDA and CDR2 is SQIVND (reference sequence). Trimming cost V 3 bases and J 3 bases, with 12 bases left between them. This CDR3 is 14 amino acids long. CDR3 sequence: CASSIGRAFYEQYF. The CDR3 DNA reads as TGTGCCAGTAGTATTGGCAGGGCATTCTACGAGCAGTACTTC.

The chain has TRBV2 and TRBJ2-2; perhaps TRBD2 as D (5 bases). From germline, CDR1 is SNHLY and CDR2 FYNNEI. The CDR3 is made up of 15 amino acids. Trimming shortened V by 7 bases and J by 4 bases, and 16 bases separated the two germline ends. This CDR3 is CASTETGTSTGELFF. The CDR3 nucleotides read TGTGCCAGCACCGAAACGGGAACGAGCACCGGGGAGCTGTTTTTT. The whole variable domain, filled in from reference TRBV2 and TRBJ2-2, reads EPEVTQTPSHQVTQMGQEVILRCVPISNHLYFYWYRQILGQKVEFLVSFYNNEISEKSEIFDDQFSVERPDGSNFTLKIRSTKLEDSAMYFCASTETGTSTGELFFGEGSRLTVL.

The chain employs TRBV6-5 and TRBJ2-3, with 8 bases aligning to TRBD1. The CDR3 totals 15 residues. The germline gives CDR1 MNHEY, CDR2 SVGAGI. J gave up 10 bases and V 5 bases, and 14 bases lay outside the gene matches. The CDR3 sequence: CASSRDRGPAYSQYF. The CDR3 DNA follows: TGTGCCAGCAGTCGTGACAGGGGACCCGCTTATTCGCAGTATTTT.

CDR3 DNA: TGTGCCAGCTCACCGCAGCAGGGACTGACGTTGAACACTGAAGCTTTCTTT. Protein product: CASSPQQGLTLNTEAFF. The rearrangement uses TRBV18 and TRBJ1-1; D is perhaps TRBD1 (5 bases). The CDR3 spans 17 residues. V lost 3 bases, J lost 0 bases, and 17 bases lay in between. From germline, CDR1 is KGHSH and CDR2 LQKENI. Complete variable domain (other parts from reference TRBV18 and TRBJ1-1): NAGVMQNPRHLVRRRGQEARLRCSPMKGHSHVYWYRQLPEEGLKFMVYLQKENIIDESGMPKERFSAEFPKEGPSILRIQQVVRGDSAAYFCASSPQQGLTLNTEAFFGQGTRLTVV.

The CDR3 loop reads CASSAWAGGYEQYF. In nucleotides, the CDR3 is TGTGCCAGCAGTGCGTGGGCGGGAGGCTACGAGCAGTACTTC. The chain combines TRBV2 with TRBJ2-7; 8 bases map to TRBD2. Germline V CDR1 and CDR2: SNHLY, FYNNEI. V lost 4 bases to trimming and J lost 3 bases; unmatched junction nucleotides: 5. This CDR3 region has 14 residues. Using reference TRBV2 and TRBJ2-7 for the parts outside the CDR3, the full variable domain is EPEVTQTPSHQVTQMGQEVILRCVPISNHLYFYWYRQILGQKVEFLVSFYNNEISEKSEIFDDQFSVERPDGSNFTLKIRSTKLEDSAMYFCASSAWAGGYEQYFGPGTRLTVT.

This chain links TRBV5-1 with TRBJ1-2; D unresolved. This CDR3 is 12 amino acids long. The V end was cut by 4 bases, the J end by 8 bases, with 12 bases between. CDR1 is SGHRS, CDR2 YFSETQ, per germline. CDR3 sequence (DNA): TGCGCCAGCAGCCCTGATTTTGACGGCTACACCTTC. Its protein is CASSPDFDGYTF.

J is TRBJ1-1 and V is TRBV7-9; D gene ambiguous. The ends were cut back, 2 bases at V and 8 bases at J, with 9 bases in the middle. This CDR3 region has 12 residues. The germline V gene has CDR1 SEHNR and CDR2 FQNEAQ (reference sequence). The CDR3 DNA sequence: TGTGCCAGCAGCTTATCCAGGACCGAAGCTTTCTTT. Its protein product is CASSLSRTEAFF.

The chain is built from TRBV28 and TRBJ1-1; D unclear. V lost 5 bases and J lost 5, with 12 bases in between. CDR1 and CDR2 from the germline V gene are MDHEN and SYDVKM. This CDR3 has 13 residues. CDR3 bases: TGTGCCAGCAGTAAAGGGTCAATGACTGAAGCTTTCTTT. Residues: CASSKGSMTEAFF.

The genes are TRBV7-2 and TRBJ2-3; D not resolved. V shed 5 bases and J shed 1 base, with 13 bases lying between them. There are 15 residues in the CDR3. CDR1 is SGHTA and CDR2 is FQGNSA in the germline V gene. This CDR3 reads CASSLWGGGTDTQYF. The CDR3 DNA follows: TGTGCCAGCAGCCTATGGGGTGGGGGCACAGATACGCAGTATTTT.

The V and J genes are TRBV2 and TRBJ2-2; D may be TRBD1 or TRBD2 (5 bases each). Trimming left V 6 bases short and J 1 base short, with 9 bases between. Germline values: CDR1 SNHLY, CDR2 FYNNEI. The CDR3 runs to 14 residues. The CDR3 coding sequence is TGTGCCAGCAGGGGGACGTGGAACACCGGGGAGCTGTTTTTT. This gives the protein CASRGTWNTGELFF.

The chain carries TRBV6-6 and TRBJ2-7; tentative D call: TRBD2 (6 bases). With 7 bases removed from V and 0 bases from J, the gap between germline ends came to 10 bases. The V gene's germline CDR1 is MNHNY and CDR2 SVGAGI (reference sequence). CDR3 length equals 13 residues. The DNA for the CDR3 is TGTGCCAGCACCCCGACTAGCTCCTACGAGCAGTACTTC. This sequence encodes CASTPTSSYEQYF.